This TCR beta chain is from a study of human T cells and chemical hapten exposure. Study in general: There were weekly diphenylcyclopropenone doses to the scalp for patients throughout the roughly 24-week study. Study-level results: There was alopecia in the donors, so their immune response may differ from that of healthy people.

This clonotype was seen at least ten times. The target antigen is unknown. The study's library attached unique molecular identifiers to single cDNA molecules. TCRdb passed the RACE reads through MiXCR, listing each CDR3 protein once. This sample yields 45,000 to 70,000 distinct CDR3 sequences, of which about 9.3% are seen a single time; about an eighth belongs to the top ten. The CDR3 length is 14 residues. V was cut by 2 bases and J by 1 base, with 5 bases left in between. CDR1 and CDR2 (germline): SGHNT, YENEEA. Time point described: patch test 1, 2 weeks after DPC sensitization. Treatment: therapeutic diphenylcyclopropenone sensitization with weekly scalp DPC. Donation of samples came from alopecia patients who were 18 to 70 years old and suitable for DPC.

V and J are TRBV11-3 and TRBJ2-2, with D maybe TRBD1 (5 bases). The sequencing here drew on whole blood, taken in connection with sensitization to the hapten diphenylcyclopropenone (DPC). The clonotype was recovered from a woman in her thirties or forties with alopecia areata. Some clones in this sample may be carry-over from other donors' samples. The CDR3: CASSLQGNTGELFF. The CDR3 coding sequence is TGTGCCAGCAGCTTACAGGGGAACACCGGGGAGCTGTTTTTT.